This is a list of T cell receptor beta chains from one sample in a study of early T cells in non-severe SARS-CoV-2 infection. TCRdb reprocessed the 5' RACE reads via MiXCR and lists one record per CDR3 protein. This repertoire shows roughly 66,000 distinct CDR3 sequences, approximately 10% found once; its top ten account for 2.5% to 3.5%. Sequencing used whole blood. These receptors were taken from an adult who was a healthcare worker with PCR-confirmed SARS-CoV-2 infection or an uninfected control (not recorded which). Each CDR3 is given without its conserved first and last residue. The size entry is marked missing in some rows and otherwise reads once, few, many or a size class.

TRBV11-2	14	NA	TRBJ2-3	ASSLGLAGSADTQY
TRBV5-6	12	many	TRBJ2-2	ASSLLAGVRELF
TRBV5-1	13	few	TRBJ1-4	ASSLEAGPNEKLF
TRBV13	15	few	TRBJ2-7	ASSSVRTSGSRNEQY
TRBV20-1	11	NA	TRBJ1-1	SARQGGNTEAF
TRBV7-8	17	many	TRBJ2-2	ASSLLGGLQPRGPGELF
TRBV6-5	10	NA	NA	ATQRGGETQF
TRBV7-9	13	NA	TRBJ2-2	ASSFWTGGTGELF
TRBV3-1	16	NA	TRBJ2-5	ASSRHSRASGRAETQY
TRBV4-2	10	NA	TRBJ2-7	ASSPGRHEQY
TRBV29-1	10	NA	TRBJ2-2	SVEMPTGELF
TRBV20-1	11	many	TRBJ2-7	SASSGLPYEQY
TRBV2	11	NA	TRBJ2-1	ASSPDGNGEQF
TRBV12-3/TRBV12-4	12	NA	TRBJ2-1	ASSLIQGPNEQF
TRBV2	11	NA	TRBJ2-3	ASNQRGADTQY
TRBV28	14	few	TRBJ2-5	ASSLGLVHFQETQY
TRBV20-1	13	few	TRBJ2-1	SAGTSGSSYNEQF
TRBV6-5	13	NA	TRBJ2-7	ASSYSGRMSYEQY
TRBV3-1	12	many	TRBJ2-7	ASSQILTAYEQY
TRBV10-3	16	many	TRBJ2-5	AISESRASGRTPETQY
TRBV29-1	10	many	TRBJ1-2	SVGDRNYGYT
TRBV20-1	13	many	TRBJ2-7	SAPKNPGTGYEQY
TRBV5-1	14	NA	TRBJ2-1	ASSFRGTSGSNEQF
TRBV27	12	NA	TRBJ2-7	ASGPGTGPYEQY
TRBV6-6	11	NA	TRBJ1-4	ASTRQGGEKLF
TRBV3-1	14	few	TRBJ2-1	ASSRDRFRSYNEQF
TRBV6-2/TRBV6-3	14	NA	TRBJ2-3	ASSWTRGAPWDTQY
TRBV11-2	13	many	TRBJ2-3	ASSTSGRVADTQY
TRBV20-1	13	few	TRBJ2-3	SASPVGPGPDTQY
TRBV7-3	14	many	TRBJ2-1	ASSLTVAAGANEQF
TRBV12-3/TRBV12-4	11	few	TRBJ2-5	ASSRDNGETQY